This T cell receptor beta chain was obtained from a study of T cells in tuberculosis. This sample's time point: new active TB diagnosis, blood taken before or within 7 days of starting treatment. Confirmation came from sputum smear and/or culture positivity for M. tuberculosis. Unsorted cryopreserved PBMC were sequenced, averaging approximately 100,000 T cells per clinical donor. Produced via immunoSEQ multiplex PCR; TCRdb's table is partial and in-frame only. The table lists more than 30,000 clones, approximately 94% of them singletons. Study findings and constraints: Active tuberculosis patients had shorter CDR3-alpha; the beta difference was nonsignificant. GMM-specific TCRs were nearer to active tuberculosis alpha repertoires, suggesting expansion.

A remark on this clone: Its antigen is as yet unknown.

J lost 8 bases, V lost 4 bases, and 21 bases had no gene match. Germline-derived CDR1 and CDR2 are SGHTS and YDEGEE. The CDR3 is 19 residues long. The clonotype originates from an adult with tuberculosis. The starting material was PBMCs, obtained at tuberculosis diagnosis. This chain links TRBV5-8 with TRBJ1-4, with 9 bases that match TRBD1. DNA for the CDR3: TGTGCCAGCAGCCCTTTAGGCGGGACAGGGTTTTACCTGGAAGAAAAACTGTTTTTT. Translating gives CASSPLGGTGFYLEEKLFF.